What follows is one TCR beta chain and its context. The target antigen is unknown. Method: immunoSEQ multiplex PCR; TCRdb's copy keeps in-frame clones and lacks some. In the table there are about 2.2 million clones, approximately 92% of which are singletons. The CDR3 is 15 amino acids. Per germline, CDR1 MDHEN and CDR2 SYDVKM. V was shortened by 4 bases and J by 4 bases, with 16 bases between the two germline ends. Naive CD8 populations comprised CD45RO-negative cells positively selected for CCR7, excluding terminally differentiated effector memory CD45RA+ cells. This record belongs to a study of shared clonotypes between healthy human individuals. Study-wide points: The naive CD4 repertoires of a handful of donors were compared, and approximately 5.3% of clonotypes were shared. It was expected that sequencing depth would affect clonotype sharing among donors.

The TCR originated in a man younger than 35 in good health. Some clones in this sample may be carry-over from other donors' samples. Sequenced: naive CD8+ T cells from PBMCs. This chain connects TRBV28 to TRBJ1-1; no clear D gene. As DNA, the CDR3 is TGTGCCAGCAGTTCCCCTATTAAGTGGGCCACTGAAGCTTTCTTT. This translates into CASSSPIKWATEAFF. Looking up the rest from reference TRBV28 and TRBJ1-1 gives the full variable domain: DVKVTQSSRYLVKRTGEKVFLECVQDMDHENMFWYRQDPGLGLRLIYFSYDVKMKEKGDIPEGYSVSREKKERFSLILESASTNQTSMYLCASSSPIKWATEAFFGQGTRLTVV.